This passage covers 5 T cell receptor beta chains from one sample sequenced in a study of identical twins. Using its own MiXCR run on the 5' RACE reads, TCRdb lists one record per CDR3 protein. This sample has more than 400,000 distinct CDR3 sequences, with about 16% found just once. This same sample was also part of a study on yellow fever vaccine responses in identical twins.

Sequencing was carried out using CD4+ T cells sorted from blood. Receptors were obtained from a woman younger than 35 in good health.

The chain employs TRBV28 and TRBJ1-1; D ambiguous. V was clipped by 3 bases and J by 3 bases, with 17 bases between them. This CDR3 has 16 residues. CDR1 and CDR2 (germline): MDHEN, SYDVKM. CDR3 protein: CASSFDKGTLYTEAFF. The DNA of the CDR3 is TGTGCCAGCAGTTTTGATAAAGGCACCCTTTACACTGAAGCTTTCTTT.

CDR3 sequence reads: CASSQDRVAGGNEQFF. CDR3 nucleotides: TGTGCCAGCAGCCAAGATCGGGTAGCGGGAGGTAATGAGCAGTTCTTC. The V and J genes are TRBV4-2 and TRBJ2-1; TRBD2 aligns across 10 bases. CDR3 length equals 16 residues. Germline V gives CDR1 LGHNA, CDR2 YNFKEQ. Unmatched junction bases numbered 6, after V lost 0 bases and J lost 7 bases.

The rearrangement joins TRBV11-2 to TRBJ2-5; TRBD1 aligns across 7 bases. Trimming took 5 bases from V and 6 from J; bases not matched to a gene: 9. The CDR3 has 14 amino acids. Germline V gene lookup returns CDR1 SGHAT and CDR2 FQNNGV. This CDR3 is CASSQLRTGQTQYF. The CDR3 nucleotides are TGTGCCAGCAGCCAACTTCGGACAGGACAGACCCAGTACTTC.

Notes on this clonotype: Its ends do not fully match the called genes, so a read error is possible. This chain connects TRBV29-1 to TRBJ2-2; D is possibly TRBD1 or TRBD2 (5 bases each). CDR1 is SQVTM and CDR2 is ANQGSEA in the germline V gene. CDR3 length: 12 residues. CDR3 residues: CSVEEGTGELFF. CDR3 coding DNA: TGCAGCGTCGAAGAGGGGACCGGGGAGCTGTTTTTT.

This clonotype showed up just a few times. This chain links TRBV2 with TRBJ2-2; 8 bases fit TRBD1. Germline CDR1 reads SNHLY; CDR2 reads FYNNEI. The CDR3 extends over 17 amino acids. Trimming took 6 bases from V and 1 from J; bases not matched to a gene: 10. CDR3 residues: CASSRDRLSLNTGELFF. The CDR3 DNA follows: TGTGCCAGCAGCCGGGACAGGCTCTCCTTGAACACCGGGGAGCTGTTTTTT.